A single sample is the source of the 20 T cell receptor beta chains below, sequenced in a study of T-cell reconstitution after alpha-beta-depleted transplantation in children. Unique molecular identifiers were incorporated during preparation of the TCRbeta library. TCRdb passed the PCR reads through MiXCR, listing each CDR3 protein once. Of roughly 76,000 distinct CDR3 sequences in the sample, about 11% were seen once. The starting material was PBMCs, obtained before TCRalphabeta/CD19-depleted stem cell transplant. The receptors were sampled from a boy younger than 18 with acute myeloid leukemia, due to receive a stem cell transplant.

In its sample, this clonotype was seen many times. V gene TRBV7-2 combines with J gene TRBJ1-4, with a possible D match to TRBD1 (6 bases). This CDR3 is built from 13 residues. The V and J ends lost 0 bases and 8 bases respectively, with 7 bases between them. CDR1 and CDR2 from the germline V gene are SGHTA and FQGNSA. CDR3: CASSLAGGEKLFF. The CDR3 DNA sequence: TGTGCCAGCAGCTTAGCAGGGGGAGAAAAACTGTTTTTT. Complete variable domain (other parts from reference TRBV7-2 and TRBJ1-4): GAGVSQSPSNKVTEKGKDVELRCDPISGHTALYWYRQSLGQGLEFLIYFQGNSAPDKSGLPSDRFSAERTGGSVSTLTIQRTQQEDSAVYLCASSLAGGEKLFFGSGTQLSVL.

This clonotype was counted many times. The V and J genes are TRBV11-2 and TRBJ2-3, with D unclear. Germline CDR1 SGHAT, CDR2 FQNNGV. Trimming left V 1 base short and J 4 bases short, with 3 bases between. CDR3 length equals 12 residues. Here the CDR3 DNA reads TGTGCCAGCAGCTTAGCTGCAGATACGCAGTATTTT. As protein: CASSLAADTQYF.

This clonotype was counted many times. This sequence joins TRBV4-3 and TRBJ2-7; D gene uncertain. This CDR3 is built from 13 residues. Trimming took off 0 bases at V and 6 bases at J, with 9 bases between the two ends. The germline V gene encodes CDR1 LGHNA and CDR2 YSLEER. The CDR3 sequence: CASSQDKFTEQYF. The DNA of the CDR3 is TGCGCCAGCAGCCAAGATAAGTTCACCGAGCAGTACTTC.

This clonotype has ten or more counts. The V gene is TRBV27, the J gene TRBJ2-7, with a possible D match to TRBD1 (6 bases). Germline values: CDR1 MNHEY, CDR2 SMNVEV (reference sequence). The V end was cut by 2 bases, the J end by 1 base, with 9 bases between. This CDR3 has 14 amino acids. The CDR3 loop reads CASSLGRGSYEQYF. In DNA form, the CDR3 reads TGTGCCAGCAGTTTAGGAAGGGGGTCCTACGAGCAGTACTTC.

This clonotype was detected many times. The chain employs TRBV24-1 and TRBJ2-3; TRBD2 matches at 7 bases. Germline lookup yields CDR1 KGHDR and CDR2 SFDVKD. V lost 5 bases to trimming and J lost 0 bases; unmatched junction nucleotides: 10. This CDR3 has 17 amino acids. This CDR3 reads CATSGGGLGSSTDTQYF. In nucleotides, the CDR3 is TGTGCCACCAGTGGGGGGGGACTTGGATCTAGCACAGATACGCAGTATTTT.

Ten or more counts support this clonotype. The chain has TRBV14 and TRBJ2-1; no firm D call. Per germline, CDR1 SGHDN and CDR2 FVKESK. This CDR3 spans 14 amino acids. V was cut by 2 bases and J by 6 bases, with 11 bases left in between. Here the CDR3 DNA reads TGTGCCAGCAGCCAATATAGACGGAGCAATGAGCAGTTCTTC. Translated, it gives CASSQYRRSNEQFF.

This clonotype was counted at least ten times. The J gene is TRBJ1-2, the V gene TRBV4-1; D uncertain. The CDR3 has 14 amino acids. Trimming took off 1 base at V and 6 bases at J, with 12 bases between the two ends. Germline V gives CDR1 MGHRA, CDR2 YSYEKL. The CDR3 DNA reads TGCGCCAGCAGCCAAGTGAGTGGTCTAGATGGCTACACCTTC. Encoded protein: CASSQVSGLDGYTF.

This clonotype was counted at least ten times. This chain connects TRBV24-1 to TRBJ1-2, with 7 bases that match TRBD1. The trim removed 3 bases at V and 8 bases at J, leaving 5 bases unmatched. Per germline, CDR1 KGHDR and CDR2 SFDVKD. There are 13 residues in the CDR3. CDR3 in amino acids: CATSDPRGSGYTF. CDR3 DNA sequence: TGTGCCACCAGTGATCCCAGGGGGTCCGGCTACACCTTC.

This clonotype was counted ten times or more. CDR3 protein: CSAGGGSGGNEQFF. CDR3 sequence (DNA): TGCAGTGCTGGGGGCGGCAGCGGGGGAAATGAGCAGTTCTTC. The rearrangement links TRBV20-1 to TRBJ2-1, with 8 nucleotides matching TRBD2. The CDR3 length is 14 residues. V lost 5 bases, J lost 7 bases, and 10 bases stayed unmatched. Per germline, CDR1 DFQATT and CDR2 SNEGSKA (reference sequence).

This clonotype was seen a few times. The rearrangement joins TRBV5-6 to TRBJ1-1; possibly TRBD1 for D (5 bases). Germline CDR1 reads SGHDT; CDR2 reads YYEEEE. V was shortened by 0 bases and J by 7 bases, with 7 bases between the two germline ends. This CDR3 is 12 amino acids long. The CDR3 sequence: CASSLGDLEAFF. The CDR3 DNA reads as TGTGCCAGCAGCTTGGGGGACCTTGAAGCTTTCTTT.

This clonotype was detected ten times or more. This chain uses TRBV4-3 with TRBJ2-3, with 10 bases lining up with TRBD2. The junction had 7 bases not matched to a gene; V was cut back by 3 bases and J by 4 bases. The germline V gene encodes CDR1 LGHNA and CDR2 YSLEER. The CDR3 is made up of 16 amino acids. For the CDR3, the DNA is TGCGCCAGCAGCCAGACTCCTAGCGGGAGCTCAGATACGCAGTATTTT. Amino acid sequence: CASSQTPSGSSDTQYF.

The table lists this clonotype with many counts. The chain combines TRBV20-1 with TRBJ2-1; 12 bases are a match to TRBD1. With V trimmed by 6 bases and J by 4 bases, 10 bases remained unmatched. The CDR3 consists of 16 residues. From germline, CDR1 is DFQATT and CDR2 SNEGSKA (reference sequence). CDR3 bases: TGCAGTGCACGGGACAGGGGGCCCCGAAATTACAATGAGCAGTTCTTC. This gives the protein CSARDRGPRNYNEQFF.

This clonotype was detected many times. The rearrangement uses TRBV20-1 and TRBJ2-1; 11 bases align to TRBD2. V shed 3 bases, J shed 4 bases, and the junction held 2 bases outside the gene matches. Germline V gives CDR1 DFQATT, CDR2 SNEGSKA (reference sequence). This CDR3 is 14 amino acids long. The CDR3 DNA follows: TGCAGTGCTAGGACTAGCGGGGTATACAATGAGCAGTTCTTC. This codes for CSARTSGVYNEQFF.

Ten or more counts support this clonotype. V gene TRBV7-9 combines with J gene TRBJ2-7; D gene uncertain. Per germline, CDR1 SEHNR and CDR2 FQNEAQ (reference sequence). Trimming took off 4 bases at V and 0 bases at J, with 13 bases between the two ends. There are 15 residues in the CDR3. The CDR3 region has the DNA TGTGCCAGCAGCTCCGGACCGCCGAGCTCCTACGAGCAGTACTTC. It is translated as CASSSGPPSSYEQYF. The whole variable domain, remainder taken from reference TRBV7-9 and TRBJ2-7, is DTGVSQNPRHKITKRGQNVTFRCDPISEHNRLYWYRQTLGQGPEFLTYFQNEAQLEKSRLLSDRFSAERPKGSFSTLEIQRTEQGDSAMYLCASSSGPPSSYEQYFGPGTRLTVT.

The chain employs TRBV11-2 and TRBJ2-3; 11 bases are a match to TRBD2. The CDR3 is 16 amino acids. J lost 1 base, V lost 2 bases, and 2 bases had no gene match. Germline CDR1 SGHAT, CDR2 FQNNGV. CDR3 residues: CASSLLAGGGTDTQYF. The CDR3 DNA follows: TGTGCCAGCAGCTTATTAGCGGGAGGGGGCACAGATACGCAGTATTTT. The full variable domain, rest sourced from reference TRBV11-2 and TRBJ2-3, is EAGVAQSPRYKIIEKRQSVAFWCNPISGHATLYWYQQILGQGPKLLIQFQNNGVVDDSQLPKDRFSAERLKGVDSTLKIQPAKLEDSAVYLCASSLLAGGGTDTQYFGPGTRLTVL.

The sample holds many counts of this clonotype. This rearrangement joins TRBV19 to TRBJ2-2; D gene uncertain. The length of the CDR3 is 14 residues. With 5 bases removed from V and 7 bases from J, the gap between germline ends came to 14 bases. From germline, CDR1 is LNHDA and CDR2 SQIVND (reference sequence). CDR3 region: CASSPGPNGGELFF. The CDR3, as DNA: TGTGCCAGTAGTCCCGGGCCAAATGGCGGGGAGCTGTTTTTT.

There are many counts of this clonotype. J is TRBJ2-7 and V is TRBV9, with D uncertain. The V end was cut by 2 bases, the J end by 5 bases, with 14 bases between. Germline lookup yields CDR1 SGDLS and CDR2 YYNGEE. CDR3 size: 14 residues. The CDR3 DNA is TGTGCCAGCAGCGTGGCTAGTCAACGAAACGAGCAGTACTTC. Protein: CASSVASQRNEQYF.

The gene calls are TRBV4-1 and TRBJ2-3; 8 bases match TRBD1. The CDR3 has 16 amino acids. The germline CDR1 and CDR2 sequences are MGHRA and YSYEKL. The V gene end was trimmed by 2 bases and the J gene end by 3 bases; junction bases not matched to a gene: 7. The CDR3 reads CASSQKGQGITDTQYF. The CDR3 DNA reads TGCGCCAGCAGCCAAAAAGGACAGGGCATTACAGATACGCAGTATTTT.

This clonotype was counted at least ten times. This chain links TRBV7-2 with TRBJ1-1; possibly TRBD1 for D (6 bases). Germline CDR1 and CDR2: SGHTA and FQGNSA. V dropped 5 bases and J dropped 1 base, with 11 bases sitting between them. This CDR3 comprises 14 residues. This CDR3 is CASSPGQRNTEAFF. The DNA of the CDR3 is TGTGCCAGCAGCCCCGGACAGAGGAACACTGAAGCTTTCTTT. Complete variable domain (other parts from reference TRBV7-2 and TRBJ1-1): GAGVSQSPSNKVTEKGKDVELRCDPISGHTALYWYRQSLGQGLEFLIYFQGNSAPDKSGLPSDRFSAERTGGSVSTLTIQRTQQEDSAVYLCASSPGQRNTEAFFGQGTRLTVV.

At least ten counts were recorded for this clonotype. J is TRBJ2-1 and V is TRBV12-3 or TRBV12-4; D perhaps matches TRBD2 (6 bases). The V end was cut by 8 bases, the J end by 2 bases, with 16 bases between. The CDR3 runs to 15 residues. CDR3: CASRSVGSAYNEQFF. The CDR3 DNA reads TGTGCCAGCCGGTCGGTCGGGAGTGCCTACAATGAGCAGTTCTTC.